The 32 T cell receptor beta chains below come from one sample, sequenced in a study of blood T cells in healthy people across ages. A sample-barcoded 5' primer and a J-beta primer mix were used in a second PCR of roughly 6 to 11 cycles. A single record per CDR3 protein comes from TCRdb applying MiXCR to the 5' RACE reads. The table lists about 650,000 distinct CDR3 sequences, about 30% of them singletons. The sequencing sample was made of blood. These receptors came from a woman over 75 in good health.

At least ten counts were recorded for this clonotype. The chain combines TRBV9 with TRBJ2-6, with D uncertain. Between the trimmed V and J ends, which lost 0 bases and 2 bases, there was a span of 3 bases. Germline lookup yields CDR1 SGDLS and CDR2 YYNGEE. CDR3 length: 14 amino acids. In DNA form, the CDR3 reads TGTGCCAGCAGCGTAGACCCTGGGGCCAACGTCCTGACTTTC. Translated: CASSVDPGANVLTF. The complete variable domain, with remaining parts taken from reference TRBV9 and TRBJ2-6, reads DSGVTQTPKHLITATGQRVTLRCSPRSGDLSVYWYQQSLDQGLQFLIQYYNGEERAKGNILERFSAQQFPDLHSELNLSSLELGDSALYFCASSVDPGANVLTFGAGSRLTVL.

The chain carries TRBV9 and TRBJ2-2; tentatively, D is TRBD1 or TRBD2 (6 bases each). The length of the CDR3 is 16 residues. Germline V gene sequence: CDR1 SGDLS, CDR2 YYNGEE. V was clipped by 1 base and J by 5 bases, with 15 bases between them. This CDR3 reads CASSVFETRGTGELFF. DNA for the CDR3: TGTGCCAGCAGCGTATTTGAGACTAGGGGGACCGGGGAGCTGTTTTTT.

V usage is TRBV27 and J usage is TRBJ2-6; no firm D call. This CDR3 spans 13 amino acids. The V gene's germline CDR1 is MNHEY and CDR2 SMNVEV (reference sequence). Trimming stripped 9 bases from V and 0 bases from J, with 6 bases between. CDR3 coding DNA: TGTGCCAGTAAGATCTCTGGGGCCAACGTCCTGACTTTC. This translates into CASKISGANVLTF. The full variable domain, with the rest looked up from reference TRBV27 and TRBJ2-6, is EAQVTQNPRYLITVTGKKLTVTCSQNMNHEYMSWYRQDPGLGLRQIYYSMNVEVTDKGDVPEGYKVSRKEKRNFPLILESPSPNQTSLYFCASKISGANVLTFGAGSRLTVL.

This sequence joins TRBV4-1 and TRBJ2-6, with D tentatively TRBD1 (5 bases). The CDR3 extends over 15 amino acids. Germline assignment: CDR1 MGHRA and CDR2 YSYEKL. Trimming took 1 base from V and 2 from J, leaving 6 bases between them. The CDR3: CASSQVGAGANVLTF. CDR3 coding DNA: TGCGCCAGCAGCCAAGTAGGGGCTGGGGCCAACGTCCTGACTTTC.

The V and J genes are TRBV2 and TRBJ2-5; 8 bases are a match to TRBD1. This CDR3 spans 13 amino acids. V shed 8 bases, J shed 5 bases, and the junction held 7 bases outside the gene matches. CDR1 is SNHLY and CDR2 is FYNNEI in the germline V gene. The CDR3 loop reads CASLGQGRETQYF. The CDR3 nucleotides are TGTGCCAGCCTAGGACAGGGCAGGGAGACCCAGTACTTC.

Concerning this clonotype: This CDR3 fails to terminate in the conserved phenylalanine or tryptophan, so it likely reflects a read error. This chain joins TRBV28 and TRBJ2-3; TRBD2 agrees at 9 bases. The germline V gene encodes CDR1 MDHEN and CDR2 SYDVKM. V shed 5 bases, J shed 3 bases, and the junction held 6 bases outside the gene matches. The CDR3 has 15 amino acids. CDR3 DNA: TGTGCCAGCAGTCCTAGCGGGGTTAGTACAGATACGCAGTATGTT. It yields the protein CASSPSGVSTDTQYV.

This clonotype was seen repeatedly, ten times or more. The chain recombines TRBV28 with TRBJ2-4; the D is unclear. V lost 4 bases and J 15 bases, leaving 13 bases between the germline ends. CDR3 length: 11 residues. Germline V lookup: CDR1 MDHEN, CDR2 SYDVKM. The CDR3 loop is CASSSQLQLYF. In DNA, the CDR3 is TGTGCCAGCAGTTCTCAGTTACAGTTGTACTTC. The variable domain in full, with the rest retrieved from reference TRBV28 and TRBJ2-4, is DVKVTQSSRYLVKRTGEKVFLECVQDMDHENMFWYRQDPGLGLRLIYFSYDVKMKEKGDIPEGYSVSREKKERFSLILESASTNQTSMYLCASSSQLQLYFGAGTRLSVL.

This clonotype was seen ten or more times. The chain uses TRBV28 and TRBJ1-1; D ambiguous. Trimming took off 8 bases at V and 3 bases at J, with 10 bases between the two ends. Germline CDR1 is MDHEN and CDR2 is SYDVKM. The CDR3 has 12 residues. CDR3 amino acids: CASRGSYTEAFF. CDR3 nucleotides: TGTGCCAGCCGAGGATCGTACACTGAAGCTTTCTTT.

This clonotype has a count of ten or more. The rearrangement joins TRBV28 to TRBJ1-2; TRBD1 agrees at 8 bases. The CDR3 loop spans 13 amino acids. Germline CDR1 and CDR2: MDHEN and SYDVKM. V shed 4 bases, J shed 6 bases, and the junction held 4 bases outside the gene matches. The CDR3 region is CASSSDRVDGYTF. In nucleotides, the CDR3 is TGTGCCAGCAGTTCGGACAGGGTAGATGGCTACACCTTC.

The rearrangement links TRBV3-1 to TRBJ2-4; 7 positions agree with TRBD2. Trimming removed 2 bases from V and 8 bases from J; junction bases left unmatched: 9. The germline gives CDR1 LGHDT, CDR2 YNNKEL (reference sequence). The CDR3 is 15 residues long. CDR3 residues: CASSQPGGGWDIQYF. The CDR3 bases are TGTGCCAGCAGCCAACCGGGAGGAGGATGGGACATTCAGTACTTC. Supplemented by reference TRBV3-1 and TRBJ2-4, the full variable domain reads DTAVSQTPKYLVTQMGNDKSIKCEQNLGHDTMYWYKQDSKKFLKIMFSYNNKELIINETVPNRFSPKSPDKAHLNLHINSLELGDSAVYFCASSQPGGGWDIQYFGAGTRLSVL.

The table lists this clonotype with a few counts. The chain recombines TRBV5-4 with TRBJ2-7, with 8 bases fitting TRBD1. Trimming at V came to 1 base and at J to 6 bases, leaving 3 bases not matched to a gene. The CDR3 extends over 13 amino acids. Germline CDR1 SGHNT, CDR2 YYREEE (reference sequence). CDR3 amino acids: CASSLTQGGEQYF. DNA for the CDR3: TGTGCCAGCAGCTTGACACAGGGGGGCGAGCAGTACTTC.

This clonotype has at least ten counts. The chain joins TRBV4-2 to TRBJ2-3, with D maybe TRBD2 (6 bases). CDR1 and CDR2 from the germline V gene are LGHNA and YNFKEQ. Between the trimmed V and J ends, which lost 4 bases and 0 bases, there was a span of 11 bases. CDR3 size: 15 residues. The CDR3 spells CASSLTSLSTDTQYF. For the CDR3, the DNA is TGTGCCAGCAGCCTTACTAGCTTGAGCACAGATACGCAGTATTTT.

This chain joins TRBV29-1 and TRBJ2-3; D uncertain. The CDR3 is made up of 11 amino acids. The germline V gene encodes CDR1 SQVTM and CDR2 ANQGSEA. V lost 5 bases and J 5 bases, leaving 8 bases between the germline ends. CDR3 residues: CSVLLGDTQYF. The CDR3 DNA reads TGCAGCGTTCTTCTAGGAGATACGCAGTATTTT.

V and J are TRBV15 and TRBJ2-7, with D possibly being TRBD1 (6 bases). V was trimmed by 0 bases and J by 0 bases, leaving 9 bases between them. Germline loops: CDR1 LNHNV, CDR2 YYDKDF (reference sequence). This CDR3 contains 15 residues. This CDR3 reads CATSRDTRGSYEQYF. The CDR3 DNA reads TGTGCCACCAGCAGAGATACCAGGGGCTCCTACGAGCAGTACTTC.

This clonotype was seen repeatedly, ten times or more. This rearrangement joins TRBV5-1 to TRBJ2-1; D gene uncertain. V lost 0 bases and J 0 bases, leaving 10 bases between the germline ends. The CDR3 contains 16 residues. Per the germline V gene, CDR1 is SGHRS and CDR2 is YFSETQ. As DNA, the CDR3 is TGCGCCAGCAGCTTGGCCGTATCCTACTCCTACAATGAGCAGTTCTTC. Translation: CASSLAVSYSYNEQFF.

At least ten counts were recorded for this clonotype. The chain couples TRBV20-1 to TRBJ2-7, with 10 nucleotides matching TRBD1. Germline-derived CDR1 and CDR2 are DFQATT and SNEGSKA (reference sequence). V lost 6 bases and J lost 5; bases outside the gene matches: 16. The CDR3 length is 16 residues. This CDR3 is CSARLIDRDRGHEQYF. The CDR3 DNA is TGCAGTGCCCGATTAATAGACCGGGACAGGGGTCACGAGCAGTACTTC.

The chain joins TRBV27 to TRBJ1-1; D is unresolved. This CDR3 comprises 14 residues. V lost 6 bases and J lost 7, with 18 bases in between. CDR1 is MNHEY, CDR2 SMNVEV, per germline (reference sequence). In nucleotides, the CDR3 is TGTGCCAGCAGCAGGCCCGACGGTGTCTGTGAAGCTTTCTTT. Amino acid sequence: CASSRPDGVCEAFF.

The chain joins TRBV18 to TRBJ2-2, with TRBD1 matching over 8 bases. The CDR3 spans 16 residues. V gave up 3 bases and J gave up 7 bases; unmatched junction bases: 10. Germline V CDR1 and CDR2: KGHSH, LQKENI. The CDR3, as DNA: TGTGCCAGCTCACCCAGTATCTCGACAGGGGACGGGGAGCTGTTTTTT. Its protein is CASSPSISTGDGELFF.

This clonotype was seen more than once but under ten times. Just one base apart from a much larger clone, this may be a read error. This chain joins TRBV20-1 and TRBJ2-7; 8 positions agree with TRBD2. This CDR3 has 16 residues. Germline V lookup: CDR1 DFQATT, CDR2 SNEGSKA (reference sequence). Losses at the gene ends were 3 bases for V and 7 bases for J; bases not matched to a gene: 17. As DNA, the CDR3 is TGCAGTGCTAGTGATGGCGGGGGGACATCCTACAATGAGCAGTACTTC. Translation gives CSASDGGGTSYNEQYF.

This clonotype was detected ten times or more. The chain recombines TRBV18 with TRBJ1-2, with D tentatively TRBD1 (5 bases). Trimming stripped 3 bases from V and 4 bases from J, with 12 bases between. The CDR3 runs 14 residues. Germline loops: CDR1 KGHSH, CDR2 LQKENI. DNA for the CDR3: TGTGCCAGCTCACCTGTTCGGGACGGCTATGGCTACACCTTC. It is translated as CASSPVRDGYGYTF.

This clonotype occurred a few times. This may arise from a read error, as a much more abundant clone is one base away. The chain has TRBV25-1 and TRBJ2-7, with D tentatively TRBD2 (6 bases). CDR1 and CDR2 from the germline V gene are MGHDK and SYGVNS. V dropped 5 bases and J dropped 7 bases, with 21 bases sitting between them. The CDR3 extends over 15 amino acids. The CDR3 protein is CASSPTSEFLGEQYF. CDR3 sequence (DNA): TGTGCCAGCAGTCCGACTAGTGAGTTTTTGGGTGAGCAGTACTTC.

This clonotype was observed many times. V is TRBV20-1 and J is TRBJ2-7, with a possible D match to TRBD1 (6 bases). This CDR3 is built from 15 residues. From germline, CDR1 is DFQATT and CDR2 SNEGSKA (reference sequence). V shed 5 bases and J shed 5 bases, with 22 bases lying between them. CDR3 region: CSAQTGRGERNEQYF. Here the CDR3 DNA reads TGCAGTGCTCAGACCGGCAGGGGAGAAAGGAACGAGCAGTACTTC.

This clonotype was detected only a few times. The genes are TRBV30 and TRBJ2-4, with 8 bases fitting TRBD2. Germline values: CDR1 GTSNPN, CDR2 SVGIG (reference sequence). This CDR3 has 16 amino acids. V lost 2 bases, J lost 9 bases, and 15 bases stayed unmatched. The CDR3 coding sequence is TGTGCCTGGAGTAAAGAGGGACTAGTCGGGGGGAGCATTCAGTACTTC. Amino acids: CAWSKEGLVGGSIQYF.

This clonotype was picked up many times. The chain links TRBV5-1 to TRBJ1-2, with unresolved D. The CDR3 length is 18 residues. V was clipped by 0 bases and J by 3 bases, with 21 bases between them. Germline loops: CDR1 SGHRS, CDR2 YFSETQ. The CDR3 loop is CASSLVSGGATTDYGYTF. CDR3 nucleotide sequence: TGCGCCAGCAGCTTGGTGTCCGGAGGAGCCACTACTGACTATGGCTACACCTTC.

This clonotype has more than one count but fewer than ten. In DNA form, the CDR3 reads TGCAGTGCTAGAGATGTCAGACAGGGGCTTGGGGAAGCTTTCTTT. This sequence encodes CSARDVRQGLGEAFF. The chain has TRBV20-1 and TRBJ1-1; TRBD1 matches 8 bases. The CDR3 length is 15 residues. CDR1 DFQATT and CDR2 SNEGSKA come from the germline V gene (reference sequence). Unmatched junction bases numbered 11, after V lost 0 bases and J lost 8 bases.

Details on this clonotype: This may stem from a read error, because a much larger clone lies one nucleotide away. The rearrangement joins TRBV20-1 to TRBJ1-2; D not certain. Germline V lookup: CDR1 DFQATT, CDR2 SNEGSKA (reference sequence). The CDR3 runs to 14 residues. V was trimmed by 6 bases and J by 5 bases, leaving 19 bases between them. The chain's CDR3 is CSATDMGRGYGYTF. For the CDR3, the DNA is TGCAGTGCAACCGACATGGGGAGAGGATATGGCTACACCTTC.

This chain joins TRBV7-9 and TRBJ2-7, with 11 bases matching TRBD2. V lost 6 bases, J lost 5 bases, and 12 bases stayed unmatched. The CDR3 sequence is 16 residues long. Germline V lookup: CDR1 SEHNR, CDR2 FQNEAQ (reference sequence). CDR3 bases: TGTGCCAGCAGGGCGACGACTAGCGGGAATTATGACGAGCAGTACTTC. This sequence encodes CASRATTSGNYDEQYF. The full variable domain, with the rest looked up from reference TRBV7-9 and TRBJ2-7, is DTGVSQNPRHKITKRGQNVTFRCDPISEHNRLYWYRQTLGQGPEFLTYFQNEAQLEKSRLLSDRFSAERPKGSFSTLEIQRTEQGDSAMYLCASRATTSGNYDEQYFGPGTRLTVT.

This clonotype occurred many times. V and J are TRBV4-3 and TRBJ2-3, with 10 nucleotides matching TRBD2. The J segment lost 1 base and the V segment lost 0 bases, leaving 7 bases of the junction unmatched. The CDR3 extends over 18 amino acids. Germline loops: CDR1 LGHNA, CDR2 YSLEER. The CDR3 region is CASSQDLVLAGGTDTQYF. The CDR3 DNA follows: TGCGCCAGCAGCCAAGATCTCGTCCTAGCGGGGGGCACAGATACGCAGTATTTT.

This clonotype was observed a handful of times. The chain joins TRBV30 to TRBJ2-7; a possible D gene is TRBD1 (5 bases). The germline V and J ends were trimmed by 2 bases and 5 bases, with 10 bases remaining between them. This CDR3 contains 12 residues. The germline gives CDR1 GTSNPN, CDR2 SVGIG (reference sequence). The CDR3 is CAWSFQGNEQYF. DNA of the CDR3: TGTGCCTGGAGTTTTCAGGGAAACGAGCAGTACTTC.

V usage is TRBV10-3 and J usage is TRBJ1-1; D is unclear. The V and J ends lost 6 bases and 1 base respectively, with 12 bases between them. The CDR3 extends over 14 amino acids. Germline V gene sequence: CDR1 ENHRY, CDR2 SYGVKD. The CDR3, as DNA: TGTGCCATCAGCATCGAAGGCCGGAACACTGAAGCTTTCTTT. It encodes CAISIEGRNTEAFF.

This clonotype was counted many times. The chain uses TRBV20-1 and TRBJ2-7, with D possibly being TRBD2 (5 bases). This CDR3 contains 12 residues. Germline assignment: CDR1 DFQATT and CDR2 SNEGSKA (reference sequence). Trimming stripped 4 bases from V and 3 bases from J, with 10 bases between. DNA of the CDR3: TGCAGTGCTACAGCGGAAAACTACGAGCAGTACTTC. Translating gives CSATAENYEQYF.

This clonotype was picked up many times. V and J are TRBV10-3 and TRBJ2-7; unclear D gene. This CDR3 comprises 14 residues. The germline gives CDR1 ENHRY, CDR2 SYGVKD. V was trimmed by 0 bases and J by 1 base, leaving 7 bases between them. CDR3 nucleotide sequence: TGTGCCATCAGTGAGTCGGCGGCTTCCTACGAGCAGTACTTC. Protein: CAISESAASYEQYF.